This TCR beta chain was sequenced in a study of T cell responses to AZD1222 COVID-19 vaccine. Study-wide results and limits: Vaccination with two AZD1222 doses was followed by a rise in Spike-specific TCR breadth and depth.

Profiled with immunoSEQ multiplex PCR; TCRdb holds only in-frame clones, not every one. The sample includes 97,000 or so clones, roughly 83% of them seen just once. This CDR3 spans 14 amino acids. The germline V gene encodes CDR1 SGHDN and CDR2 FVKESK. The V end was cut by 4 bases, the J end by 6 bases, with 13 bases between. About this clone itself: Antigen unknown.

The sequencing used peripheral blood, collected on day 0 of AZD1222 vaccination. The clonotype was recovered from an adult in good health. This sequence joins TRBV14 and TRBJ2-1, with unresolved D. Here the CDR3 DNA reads TGTGCCAGCAGCCCGCAAGTGGGAATCAATGAGCAGTTCTTC. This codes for CASSPQVGINEQFF.